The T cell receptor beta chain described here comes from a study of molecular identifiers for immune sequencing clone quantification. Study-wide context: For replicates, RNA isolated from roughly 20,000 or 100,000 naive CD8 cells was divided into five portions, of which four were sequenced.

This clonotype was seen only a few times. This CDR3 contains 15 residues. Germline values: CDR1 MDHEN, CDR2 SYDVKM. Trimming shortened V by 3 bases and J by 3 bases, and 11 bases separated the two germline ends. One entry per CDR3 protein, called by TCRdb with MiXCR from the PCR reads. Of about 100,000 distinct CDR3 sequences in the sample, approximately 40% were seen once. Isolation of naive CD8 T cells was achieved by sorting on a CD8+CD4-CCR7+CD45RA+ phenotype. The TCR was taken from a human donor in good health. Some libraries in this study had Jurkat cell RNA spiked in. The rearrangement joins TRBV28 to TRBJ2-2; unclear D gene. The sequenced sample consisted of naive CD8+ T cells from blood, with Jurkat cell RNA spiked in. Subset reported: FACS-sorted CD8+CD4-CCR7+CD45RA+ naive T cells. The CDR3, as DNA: TGTGCCAGCAGTTTTTTTTTGGGTGACACCGGGGAGCTGTTTTTT. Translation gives CASSFFLGDTGELFF.